This T cell receptor (beta chain) derives from a study of T cell responses to AZD1222 COVID-19 vaccine. Overall study context: Pooling covered second doses at about 4 or about 12 weeks. Findings and limits, study-wide: Researchers took repertoire samples only after the peak T cell response had come. The donors showed a predominance of white British ancestry and of females, with possible underestimation of clonal diversity. Vaccination with two AZD1222 doses was followed by a rise in Spike-specific TCR breadth and depth.

Repertoires were generated with immunoSEQ multiplex PCR, while TCRdb's copy carries only in-frame clones and drops some. The sample includes over 100,000 clones, 75% to 90% of them seen just once. Turning to this clone: Its antigen is unidentified.

Losses at the gene ends were 7 bases for V and 5 bases for J; bases not matched to a gene: 9. The CDR3 totals 15 residues. Germline loops: CDR1 LNHDA, CDR2 SQIVND (reference sequence). This chain uses TRBV19 with TRBJ1-5, with 9 bases lining up with TRBD1. The sequence derives from an adult in good health. Here the sequenced sample was peripheral blood, taken on day 0 of AZD1222 vaccination. As DNA, the CDR3 is TGTGCCAGTACCAGGACAGGGGCGGTGGATCAGCCCCAGCATTTT. Encoded protein: CASTRTGAVDQPQHF.